The 10 T cell receptor beta chains given below trace back to one sample, sequenced in a study of shared clonotypes between healthy human individuals. Profiled with immunoSEQ multiplex PCR; TCRdb holds only in-frame clones, not every one. The top ten hold 0.3% to 0.4% of the sample, which has 2.3 million or so clones, 80% to 95% seen once. Sequenced sample: naive CD4+ T cells from PBMCs. Subset here: CD45RA+ positively selected. These TCRs come from a man aged 18 to 29 in good health. Some clones in this sample may be carry-over from other donors' samples.

This chain connects TRBV7-9 to TRBJ2-1; the D is unclear. The CDR3 runs 13 residues. Looked up from germline, CDR1 is SEHNR and CDR2 is FQNEAQ (reference sequence). V lost 2 bases to trimming and J lost 9 bases, with 11 bases between them. The CDR3 sequence is CASSLSVHSEQFF. CDR3 DNA: TGTGCCAGCAGCTTAAGCGTTCATAGTGAGCAGTTCTTC. The full variable domain, rest sourced from reference TRBV7-9 and TRBJ2-1, is DTGVSQNPRHKITKRGQNVTFRCDPISEHNRLYWYRQTLGQGPEFLTYFQNEAQLEKSRLLSDRFSAERPKGSFSTLEIQRTEQGDSAMYLCASSLSVHSEQFFGPGTRLTVL.

V gene TRBV7-8 combines with J gene TRBJ2-2; tentatively, D is TRBD2 (6 bases). Trimming left V 1 base short and J 2 bases short, with 11 bases between. This CDR3 has 16 residues. Looked up from germline, CDR1 is SGHVS and CDR2 is FQNEAQ. The CDR3 reads CASSLGLGRNTGELFF. The DNA of the CDR3 is TGTGCCAGCAGCTTAGGACTAGGCCGTAACACCGGGGAGCTGTTTTTT.

The chain recombines TRBV5-1 with TRBJ2-7; TRBD1 matches 10 bases. Germline V gene data show CDR1 as SGHRS and CDR2 as YFSETQ. The CDR3 has 15 residues. V lost 4 bases, J lost 7 bases, and 11 bases stayed unmatched. As DNA, the CDR3 is TGCGCCAGCAGCCTGACCGGGACAGGGGAAACAGAGCAGTACTTC. It codes for CASSLTGTGETEQYF.

This chain links TRBV29-1 with TRBJ2-5; D is possibly TRBD1 (6 bases). Near its end, the DNA agrees better with TRBJ2-7, so the J call may be wrong. Looked up from germline, CDR1 is SQVTM and CDR2 is ANQGSEA. The CDR3 contains 15 residues. CDR3 DNA: TGCAGCGCCCAATACTCGACAGGTGTGGGCAACGAGCAGTACTTC. It yields the protein CSAQYSTGVGNEQYF.

V gene TRBV6-5 combines with J gene TRBJ1-2, with D hard to call. This CDR3 spans 13 amino acids. V was shortened by 2 bases and J by 3 bases, with 7 bases between the two germline ends. Germline CDR1 reads MNHEY; CDR2 reads SVGAGI. CDR3 nucleotides: TGTGCCAGCAGTTACGTCGGATACTATGGCTACACCTTC. This codes for CASSYVGYYGYTF.

This clone was detected a few times. This rearrangement joins TRBV7-2 to TRBJ2-7; 9 positions match TRBD2. Germline trimming cut 1 base from V and 5 bases from J; bases unmatched to any gene: 9. The CDR3 length is 16 residues. CDR1 SGHTA and CDR2 FQGNSA come from the germline V gene. This CDR3 reads CASSLVLAGLVDEQYF. DNA of the CDR3: TGTGCCAGCAGCTTAGTTCTAGCGGGACTTGTAGACGAGCAGTACTTC.

V and J are TRBV29-1 and TRBJ2-1; weak D call: TRBD1 (6 bases). This CDR3 comprises 14 residues. The ends were cut back, 5 bases at V and 2 bases at J, with 13 bases in the middle. The germline V gene encodes CDR1 SQVTM and CDR2 ANQGSEA. CDR3 in DNA: TGCAGCGTTCGACAGGTGCTTACCTACAATGAGCAGTTCTTC. It specifies CSVRQVLTYNEQFF.

This chain uses TRBV6-1 with TRBJ1-1; maybe TRBD1 (5 bases). The ends were cut back, 2 bases at V and 3 bases at J, with 16 bases in the middle. Looked up from germline, CDR1 is MNHNS and CDR2 is SASEGT. The CDR3 consists of 16 residues. CDR3 amino acids: CASSEYSGAAHTEAFF. CDR3 nucleotides: TGTGCCAGCAGTGAATATTCCGGGGCTGCGCACACTGAAGCTTTCTTT.

The chain is built from TRBV5-1 and TRBJ2-1, with a tentative D call TRBD2 (5 bases). Trimming shortened V by 1 base and J by 0 bases, and 14 bases separated the two germline ends. The V gene's germline CDR1 is SGHRS and CDR2 YFSETQ. The CDR3 is 17 amino acids. The CDR3 DNA is TGCGCCAGCAGCTTGACGCCAGGACTTAGCTCCTACAATGAGCAGTTCTTC. It codes for CASSLTPGLSSYNEQFF.

The chain recombines TRBV5-4 with TRBJ2-1; 13 bases align to TRBD2. J was trimmed by 8 bases and V by 4 bases; bases with no gene match: 9. Germline V lookup: CDR1 SGHNT, CDR2 YYREEE (reference sequence). The CDR3 length is 16 residues. CDR3 nucleotides: TGTGCCAGCAGCACAAGGACTAGCGGGAGACGTGATGAGCAGTTCTTC. Protein product: CASSTRTSGRRDEQFF. Full variable domain (missing parts from reference TRBV5-4 and TRBJ2-1): ETGVTQSPTHLIKTRGQQVTLRCSSQSGHNTVSWYQQALGQGPQFIFQYYREEENGRGNFPPRFSGLQFPNYSSELNVNALELDDSALYLCASSTRTSGRRDEQFFGPGTRLTVL.